A selection of T cell receptor beta chains follows, all from one sample in a study of blood T cell repertoires in COVID-19. Repertoires were generated with immunoSEQ multiplex PCR, while TCRdb's copy carries only in-frame clones and drops some. The table shows 300,000 to 400,000 clones, with over 75% occurring only once. Input material: PBMCs or T cells enriched from blood (not recorded which). These receptors came from a man aged 25-40 years who had recovered from COVID-19. Both conserved end residues are part of each CDR3. The order of the fields is clone size, J gene, D gene, V gene, CDR3 protein, CDR3 DNA. D genes are given only for firm matches. Some rows have no size entry. The others give once, few or many, or a class for an expanded clone.

>.|TRBJ2-7|.|TRBV6-5
CASSQQGLTYEQYF
TGTGCCAGCAGCCAACAGGGTCTGACCTACGAGCAGTACTTC
>.|TRBJ1-1|.|TRBV5-1
CASSLRGQGPEAFF
TGCGCCAGCAGCTTGAGGGGACAAGGGCCTGAAGCTTTCTTT
>few|TRBJ1-2|.|TRBV4-1
CASSQGNGRSNYGYTF
TGCGCCAGCAGCCAAGGAAATGGCAGGTCCAACTATGGCTACACCTTC
>.|TRBJ2-5|TRBD2|TRBV2
CASREKGGWETQYF
TGTGCCAGCCGTGAAAAGGGAGGGTGGGAGACCCAGTACTTC
>few|TRBJ1-6|TRBD1|TRBV10-3
CAISEDRGHSPLHF
TGTGCCATCAGTGAGGACAGGGGGCATTCACCCCTCCACTTT
>few|TRBJ1-1|TRBD1|TRBV18
CASAGQMNTEAFF
TGTGCCAGCGCGGGACAGATGAACACTGAAGCTTTCTTT
>.|TRBJ2-2|.|TRBV4-1
CASSQALTTVGELFF
TGCGCCAGCAGCCAAGCCTTGACTACTGTGGGGGAGCTGTTTTTT
>.|TRBJ2-2|TRBD1|TRBV3-1/TRBV3-2
CASSQGTGGRTGELFF
TGTGCCAGCAGCCAAGGGACAGGGGGTCGCACCGGGGAGCTGTTTTTT
>.|TRBJ2-7|.|TRBV7-9
CASSTGTYEQYF
TGTGCCAGCAGCACCGGGACCTACGAGCAGTACTTC
>.|TRBJ2-1|TRBD2|TRBV11-2
CASSTGTSGGYNEQFF
TGTGCCAGCAGCACGGGGACTAGCGGGGGTTACAATGAGCAGTTCTTC
>.|TRBJ1-5|TRBD1|TRBV10-3
CAIRDRGDSNQPQHF
TGTGCCATCAGAGACAGGGGGGATAGCAATCAGCCCCAGCATTTT
>.|TRBJ1-5|.|TRBV5-4
CASSPSQGRDQPQHF
TGTGCCAGCAGCCCGTCCCAAGGTCGGGATCAGCCCCAGCATTTT
>.|TRBJ1-1|TRBD1|TRBV20-1
CSASDRVEAFF
TGCAGTGCTTCGGACAGGGTGGAAGCTTTCTTT
>.|TRBJ1-2|.|TRBV6-5
CASRFRHLYGYTF
TGTGCCAGCAGGTTTAGACACTTATATGGCTACACCTTC
>.|TRBJ2-1|TRBD2|TRBV5-6
CASSLWELAGGHGNEQFF
TGTGCCAGCAGCTTATGGGAACTAGCGGGGGGACACGGGAATGAGCAGTTCTTC
>.|TRBJ2-2|TRBD2|TRBV19
CASRVAGGTGELFF
TGTGCCAGTAGGGTAGCGGGGGGCACCGGGGAGCTGTTTTTT
>.|TRBJ2-1|.|TRBV5-6
CASSAEYNEQFF
TGTGCCAGCAGTGCGGAGTACAATGAGCAGTTCTTC
>.|TRBJ2-3|TRBD1|TRBV6-5
CASRGDRLNTDTQYF
TGTGCCAGCAGGGGGGACAGGCTAAACACAGATACGCAGTATTTT
>.|TRBJ2-2|TRBD2|TRBV3-1/TRBV3-2
CASSQGTSGGTGELFF
TGTGCCAGCAGCCAGGGGACTAGCGGGGGCACCGGGGAGCTGTTTTTT
>.|TRBJ2-1|TRBD2|TRBV27
CASSLFGGYYNEQFF
TGTGCCAGCAGTTTATTCGGGGGGTACTACAATGAGCAGTTCTTC
>once|TRBJ2-5|TRBD1|TRBV7-2
CASSLGRTGQETQYF
TGTGCCAGCAGCTTAGGTAGGACAGGCCAAGAGACCCAGTACTTC
>.|TRBJ1-2|TRBD1|TRBV11-2
CASSSHDRAHGYTF
TGTGCCAGCAGCAGCCACGACAGGGCTCATGGCTACACCTTC
>.|TRBJ1-2|.|TRBV30
CAWSLGQLYGYTF
TGTGCCTGGAGTCTCGGACAGCTCTATGGCTACACCTTC
>.|TRBJ1-5|.|TRBV6-6
CASSYLEPRNQPQHF
TGTGCCAGCAGTTACTTAGAACCTCGCAATCAGCCCCAGCATTTT
>.|TRBJ2-2|TRBD2|TRBV14
CASSPGGFAGELFF
TGTGCCAGCAGCCCCGGGGGGTTCGCCGGGGAGCTGTTTTTT
>.|TRBJ2-7|TRBD2|TRBV6-2/TRBV6-3
CASSYSYAGLAGPYEQYF
TGTGCCAGCAGTTACTCGTACGCGGGACTAGCGGGGCCCTACGAGCAGTACTTC
>once|TRBJ2-1|TRBD1|TRBV5-1
CASRPRQGVYNEQFF
TGCGCCAGCAGACCGCGACAGGGGGTCTACAATGAGCAGTTCTTC
>.|TRBJ1-2|.|TRBV28
CASSPGGARAYGYTF
TGTGCCAGCAGTCCCGGGGGGGCCAGGGCCTATGGCTACACCTTC